The rows below give T cell receptor beta chains drawn from one sample of a study of cytomegalovirus exposure and HLA in healthy donors. TCRdb's table, derived via immunoSEQ multiplex PCR, lists solely in-frame clones and lacks some. The sample carries over 150,000 clones, over 70% recorded once. Sequenced: PBMCs. The receptor source for this set is a woman between 25 and 40 years old in good health and CMV-seropositive. The CDR3 runs from the conserved cysteine through the conserved F or W. A D gene is named only where the DNA matches it firmly. Size tells how often a clone was seen (once, few, many) or the class of an expanded clone, and some rows leave it out.

TRBV28	NA	once	TRBJ2-2	TGTGCCGGTGGCAGGGCACAACCTGCCGGGGAGCTGTTTTTT	CAGGRAQPAGELFF
TRBV5-1	TRBD1	NA	TRBJ1-1	TGCGCCAGCAGCGAGTTCCCGGGACAGTACAGTCCATTGGACACTGAAGCTTTCTTT	CASSEFPGQYSPLDTEAFF
TRBV15	NA	few	TRBJ2-3	TGTGCCACCAGCGGAGGGAAGGGGGGGAGGACAGATACGCAGTATTTT	CATSGGKGGRTDTQYF
TRBV28	NA	NA	TRBJ1-6	TGTGCCAGCAGTTTTGGGGGCGCGTCCTATAATTCACCCCTCCACTTT	CASSFGGASYNSPLHF
TRBV6-1	TRBD1	NA	TRBJ1-2	TGTGCCAGCAGAGTAGGACAGGCAGGGTATGGCTACACCTTC	CASRVGQAGYGYTF
TRBV5-1	TRBD1	NA	TRBJ1-1	TGCGCCAGCAGCTCGCTCAGGGGGATGAACACTGAAGCTTTCTTT	CASSSLRGMNTEAFF
TRBV5-6	NA	NA	TRBJ2-7	TGTGCCAGCAGTGGTCCCTCGGGAAGCTCCTACGAGCAGTACTTC	CASSGPSGSSYEQYF
TRBV4-2	TRBD2	NA	TRBJ2-5	TGTGCCAGCAGCCCATCTACTAGCGGCCAAGAGACCCAGTACTTC	CASSPSTSGQETQYF
TRBV9	NA	NA	TRBJ1-2	TGTGCCAGCAGCCCGATACGGGGTGGCTACACCTTC	CASSPIRGGYTF
TRBV19	TRBD1	NA	TRBJ1-1	TGTGCCAGTAGTTCCGCGGGACAGGTGTCGGTGATGAACACTGAAGCTTTCTTT	CASSSAGQVSVMNTEAFF
TRBV10-3	TRBD1	NA	TRBJ1-2	TGTGCCACCGGAACAGGGGGCGGCGGCTATGGCTACACCTTC	CATGTGGGGYGYTF
TRBV5-1	TRBD1	NA	TRBJ2-7	TGCGCCAGCAGCCTGGACAGGGGATCAGTGGACGAGCAGTACTTC	CASSLDRGSVDEQYF
TRBV5-4	NA	few	TRBJ2-7	TGTGCCAGCAGCTTGGCCGGGGTAGCCTCCTACGAGCAGTACTTC	CASSLAGVASYEQYF
TRBV4-1	NA	NA	TRBJ2-6	TGCGCCAGCAGCCAAGAATCTAGCTCTGGGGCCAACGTCCTGACTTTC	CASSQESSSGANVLTF
TRBV11-2	NA	NA	TRBJ2-7	TGTGCCAGCAGCCAAGGACAGGGAGGGATTTTCTACGAGCAGTACTTC	CASSQGQGGIFYEQYF
TRBV5-1	NA	NA	TRBJ2-2	TGCGCCAGCCAGCTTGGGAGAAGGGCGGACACCGGGGAGCTGTTTTTT	CASQLGRRADTGELFF
TRBV5-6	NA	NA	TRBJ1-2	TGTGCCAGCAGCTTGGTCAGTGGAGTCGACTATGACTACACCTTC	CASSLVSGVDYDYTF
TRBV2	NA	NA	TRBJ1-3	TGTGCCAGCAGTGATCCGGACTACTCTGGAAACACCATATATTTT	CASSDPDYSGNTIYF
TRBV6-6	NA	few	TRBJ2-6	TGTGCCAGCAGCCCGCAGGGAATTAATGGGGCCAACGTCCTGACTTTC	CASSPQGINGANVLTF
TRBV2	TRBD1	NA	TRBJ2-5	TGTGCCAGCAGCCCTAGGGACAGTCAAGAGACCCAGTACTTC	CASSPRDSQETQYF
TRBV5-1	NA	NA	TRBJ2-3	TGCGCCAGCAGCTTGGGCCGGTTCACAGATACGCAGTATTTT	CASSLGRFTDTQYF
TRBV12-5	NA	NA	TRBJ1-1	TGTGCTAGTGGCCAAACCCGAGGACTGGATAAGGGAGCTTTCTTT	CASGQTRGLDKGAFF
TRBV11-3	NA	NA	TRBJ2-5	TGTGCCAGCAGCTTAGGACTCCCGCAAGAGACCCAGTACTTC	CASSLGLPQETQYF
TRBV5-1	TRBD1	NA	TRBJ1-4	TGCGCCAGCAGCTTGGGGCAGGGGGCTGAAAAACTGTTTTTT	CASSLGQGAEKLFF
TRBV7-6	TRBD1	NA	TRBJ1-1	TGTGCCAGCAGCTTCCAGCCCGGGACAGGGTGGGTCTTT	CASSFQPGTGWVF
TRBV5-1	NA	NA	TRBJ2-3	TGCGCCAGCAGCTTGGTGGGGGGAGGCACAGATACGCAGTATTTT	CASSLVGGGTDTQYF
TRBV4-3	TRBD2	few	TRBJ2-1	TGCGCCAGCAGCCCTGGGACTAGCCACAATGAGCAGTTCTTC	CASSPGTSHNEQFF
TRBV19	NA	NA	TRBJ2-5	TGTGCCAGTAGGGAACAGGGATCCCAAGAGACCCAGTACTTC	CASREQGSQETQYF
TRBV6-1	NA	NA	TRBJ1-1	TGTGCCAGCAGTCCTACGAGGGACACTGAAGCTTTCTTT	CASSPTRDTEAFF
TRBV5-6	NA	NA	TRBJ2-7	TGTGCCAGCAGCTTGGGGGCAGGGGGGACCTACGAGCAGTACTTC	CASSLGAGGTYEQYF
TRBV6-1	NA	NA	TRBJ1-5	TGTGCCAGCACTATGGACGGACTTGGGCAGCCCCAGCATTTT	CASTMDGLGQPQHF
TRBV27	NA	NA	TRBJ2-7	TGTGCCAGCAGTTTAGGCGGATTGAGCGTATACGAGCAGTACTTC	CASSLGGLSVYEQYF
TRBV19	NA	NA	TRBJ1-2	TGTGCCAGTACCCCCCCTCTCGGGGGTAACTATGGCTACACCTTC	CASTPPLGGNYGYTF
TRBV28	NA	NA	TRBJ1-4	TGTGCCAGCAGTTTGGGCCGATCGAATGAAAAACTGTTTTTT	CASSLGRSNEKLFF
TRBV6-5	NA	NA	TRBJ1-2	TGTGCCAGCAGTTACTCCCCTCAGGGGCTTGACTATGGCTACACCTTC	CASSYSPQGLDYGYTF
TRBV7-3	TRBD2	NA	TRBJ2-7	TGTGCCAGCAGCTTAGCGGGAGGGCCGTACGAGCAGTACTTC	CASSLAGGPYEQYF
TRBV27	TRBD2	few	TRBJ2-5	TGTGCCAGCAGCCCTACTCTAGCGGGAGGACGAGAGACCCAGTACTTC	CASSPTLAGGRETQYF
TRBV28	TRBD2	NA	TRBJ2-7	TGTGCCAGCAGTCCTTGGGTGGGTTCCCCCCAAGCGGGAGGACCATACGAGCAGTACTTC	CASSPWVGSPQAGGPYEQYF
TRBV5-1	NA	once	TRBJ2-2	TGCGCCAGCAGCGCCCGGGTCGGGGACACCGGGGAGCTGTTTTTT	CASSARVGDTGELFF
TRBV27	TRBD1	NA	TRBJ1-1	TGTGCCAGCAGCCCTAGGCGGACAGGGGTAAACACTGAAGCTTTCTTT	CASSPRRTGVNTEAFF
TRBV5-1	NA	NA	TRBJ2-5	TGCGCCAGCAGCTCTAGACCCGAAGAGACCCAGTACTTC	CASSSRPEETQYF
TRBV4-1	TRBD1	few	TRBJ1-4	TGCGCCAGCAGCCAAGAAGGGGGACAGGTAGCAACTAATGAAAAACTGTTTTTT	CASSQEGGQVATNEKLFF
TRBV7-2	TRBD2	NA	TRBJ2-1	TGTGCCAGCAGCCTCGGACTAGCCGACAATGAGCAGTTCTTC	CASSLGLADNEQFF
TRBV6-5	TRBD1	NA	TRBJ1-5	TGTGCCAGCAGTTCAGGGGTGACAGGGGGCAATCAGCCCCAGCATTTT	CASSSGVTGGNQPQHF
TRBV7-6	NA	few	TRBJ2-1	TGTGCCAGCAGCGTACCGCCCGGGAATGAGCAGTTCTTC	CASSVPPGNEQFF
TRBV10-3	TRBD1	NA	TRBJ1-5	TGTGCCATCAGTGATGGGGACAGGGGACGCAATCAGCCCCAGCATTTT	CAISDGDRGRNQPQHF
TRBV5-4	TRBD1	NA	TRBJ2-7	TGTGCCAGCGGCCTGCAGGGGGCCTACGAGCAGTACTTC	CASGLQGAYEQYF
TRBV6-5	NA	NA	TRBJ2-1	TGTGCCAGCAGTTATTCGGGCAATGAGCAGTTCTTC	CASSYSGNEQFF
TRBV4-1	TRBD2	NA	TRBJ2-1	TGCGCCAGCAGCCAGGGAAGCTCTCTAGCGGGCTATGAGCAGTTCTTC	CASSQGSSLAGYEQFF
TRBV4-2	NA	NA	TRBJ2-2	TGTGCCAGCAGCCGGGGAGAGCACACCGGGGAGCTGTTTTTT	CASSRGEHTGELFF